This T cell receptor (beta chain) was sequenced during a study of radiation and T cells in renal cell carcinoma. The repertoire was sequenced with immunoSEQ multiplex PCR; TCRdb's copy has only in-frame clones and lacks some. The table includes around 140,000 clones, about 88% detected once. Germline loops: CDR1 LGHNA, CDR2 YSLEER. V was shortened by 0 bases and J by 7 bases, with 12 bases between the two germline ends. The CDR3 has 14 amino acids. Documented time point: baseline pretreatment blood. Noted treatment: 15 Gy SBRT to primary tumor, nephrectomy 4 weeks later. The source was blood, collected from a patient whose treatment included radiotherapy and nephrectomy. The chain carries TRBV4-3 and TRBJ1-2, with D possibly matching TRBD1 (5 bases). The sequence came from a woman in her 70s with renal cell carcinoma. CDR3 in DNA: TGCGCCAGCAGCCAAGATGAGCAGGGTAGTGGCTACACCTTC. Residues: CASSQDEQGSGYTF.